This is a list of T cell receptor beta chains from one sample in a study of shared clonotypes between healthy human individuals. Generated by immunoSEQ multiplex PCR, the TCRdb table keeps only in-frame clones and is missing some. The table has over 850,000 clones, 75% to 85% seen once. The source material was memory CD4+ T cells from PBMCs. The receptor source for this set is a man between 18 and 35 years old in good health. Some clones in this sample may be carry-over from other donors' samples. Each CDR3 is given with its conserved first and last residue. The D gene is left open where the match is weak. Clone size is given for some rows only: seen once, a few or many times, or a class if the clone is expanded.

abundance: .
j_gene: TRBJ2-7
d_gene: TRBD2
v_gene: TRBV7-8
CDR3nt: TGTGCCAGCAGCTTAGCCGGGACTAGCGGTCCCTACGAGCAGTACTTC
CDR3aa: CASSLAGTSGPYEQYF

abundance: .
j_gene: TRBJ1-2
d_gene: .
v_gene: TRBV9
CDR3nt: TGTGCCAGCAGCGTAGTATCGAGCTATGGCTACACCTTC
CDR3aa: CASSVVSSYGYTF

abundance: .
j_gene: TRBJ2-7
d_gene: .
v_gene: TRBV18
CDR3nt: TGTGCCAGCTCACCAGGTCTCTCCCTCTACGAGCAGTACTTC
CDR3aa: CASSPGLSLYEQYF

abundance: .
j_gene: TRBJ2-2
d_gene: TRBD2
v_gene: TRBV10-3
CDR3nt: TGTGCCATCAGGGGGACTAGCGGGATGTTCACCGGGGAGCTGTTTTTT
CDR3aa: CAIRGTSGMFTGELFF

abundance: .
j_gene: TRBJ1-4
d_gene: .
v_gene: TRBV19
CDR3nt: TGTGCCACAAGGGGCTTCGACAGTTCTAATGAAAAACTGTTTTTT
CDR3aa: CATRGFDSSNEKLFF

abundance: .
j_gene: TRBJ1-2
d_gene: .
v_gene: TRBV29-1
CDR3nt: TGCAGCGTTGAAACAGGGTCTGGCTACACCTTC
CDR3aa: CSVETGSGYTF

abundance: many
j_gene: TRBJ1-1
d_gene: .
v_gene: TRBV5-1
CDR3nt: TGCGCCAGCAGCTTGGGGATAACAGGCATGAACACTGAAGCTTTCTTT
CDR3aa: CASSLGITGMNTEAFF

abundance: .
j_gene: TRBJ1-4
d_gene: TRBD1
v_gene: TRBV5-1
CDR3nt: TGCGCCAGCAGCGGACAGGGGCTTGATGAAAAACTGTTTTTT
CDR3aa: CASSGQGLDEKLFF

abundance: .
j_gene: TRBJ1-3
d_gene: .
v_gene: TRBV6-5
CDR3nt: TGTGCCAGCAGTTACGGAAACACCATATATTTT
CDR3aa: CASSYGNTIYF

abundance: once
j_gene: TRBJ2-7
d_gene: .
v_gene: TRBV19
CDR3nt: TGTGCCAGTAGTATTAGGACGGGAACCTACGAGCAGTACTTC
CDR3aa: CASSIRTGTYEQYF

abundance: .
j_gene: TRBJ1-2
d_gene: .
v_gene: TRBV27
CDR3nt: TGTGCCAGCAGTACCCAGGGTCGGGGTGGCTACACCTTC
CDR3aa: CASSTQGRGGYTF

abundance: .
j_gene: TRBJ1-1
d_gene: .
v_gene: TRBV5-4
CDR3nt: TGTGCCAGCAGCTTGGCAGGAAACACTGAAGCTTTCTTT
CDR3aa: CASSLAGNTEAFF

abundance: .
j_gene: TRBJ2-5
d_gene: TRBD1
v_gene: TRBV28
CDR3nt: TGTGCCAGCAGTTCCGGACAGGGGCCTCAAGAGACCCAGTACTTC
CDR3aa: CASSSGQGPQETQYF

abundance: once
j_gene: TRBJ1-1
d_gene: TRBD1
v_gene: TRBV5-1
CDR3nt: TGCGCCAGCGGCTCCGGGACAGGGGGGAACACTGAAGCTTTCTTT
CDR3aa: CASGSGTGGNTEAFF

abundance: .
j_gene: TRBJ1-4
d_gene: .
v_gene: TRBV5-1
CDR3nt: TGCGCCAGCAGCAGGACAGCAACTAATGAAAAACTGTTTTTT
CDR3aa: CASSRTATNEKLFF

abundance: .
j_gene: TRBJ2-3
d_gene: .
v_gene: TRBV4-1
CDR3nt: TGCGCCAGCAGCCAAGTAGGAGTTACGCAGTATTTT
CDR3aa: CASSQVGVTQYF

abundance: .
j_gene: TRBJ2-7
d_gene: .
v_gene: TRBV27
CDR3nt: TGTGCCAGCACTCCCCGGGGGCAGGTCCTTAACTTC
CDR3aa: CASTPRGQVLNF

abundance: few
j_gene: TRBJ2-2
d_gene: .
v_gene: TRBV7-9
CDR3nt: TGTGCCAGCAGCTTAGTGGTCCAGTGGGGCACCGGGGAGCTGTTTTTT
CDR3aa: CASSLVVQWGTGELFF

abundance: .
j_gene: TRBJ2-7
d_gene: .
v_gene: TRBV4-1
CDR3nt: TGCGCCAGCAGCCAGCACCGACCGAACTACGAGCAGTACTTC
CDR3aa: CASSQHRPNYEQYF

abundance: .
j_gene: TRBJ2-7
d_gene: TRBD1
v_gene: TRBV29-1
CDR3nt: TGCAGCGTCTGGACAGGGCAGCGCGACGAGCAGTACTTC
CDR3aa: CSVWTGQRDEQYF

abundance: .
j_gene: TRBJ2-7
d_gene: .
v_gene: TRBV20-1
CDR3nt: TGCAGTGCTAGAGCCAGTTACGAGCAGTACTTC
CDR3aa: CSARASYEQYF

abundance: .
j_gene: TRBJ2-5
d_gene: TRBD1
v_gene: TRBV30
CDR3nt: TGTGCCTGGAAACCGGGACAGGGGTCGGCTGCGGCCTTAGAAGAGACCCAGTACTTC
CDR3aa: CAWKPGQGSAAALEETQYF

abundance: many
j_gene: TRBJ1-1
d_gene: .
v_gene: TRBV28
CDR3nt: TGTGCCAGCAGTTTTCCAGATAACACTGAAGCTTTCTTT
CDR3aa: CASSFPDNTEAFF

abundance: .
j_gene: TRBJ1-2
d_gene: .
v_gene: TRBV28
CDR3nt: TGTGCCAGCAGTTACAGTGACTATGGCTACACCTTC
CDR3aa: CASSYSDYGYTF

abundance: .
j_gene: TRBJ1-2
d_gene: TRBD1
v_gene: TRBV29-1
CDR3nt: TGCAGCGTTTTGGGCAGGGGGCGCGGCTATGGCTACACCTTC
CDR3aa: CSVLGRGRGYGYTF

abundance: .
j_gene: TRBJ1-1
d_gene: .
v_gene: TRBV6-1
CDR3nt: TGTGCCAGCAGTAACTCGGACAGAAACACTGAAGCTTTCTTT
CDR3aa: CASSNSDRNTEAFF

abundance: .
j_gene: TRBJ2-1
d_gene: .
v_gene: TRBV19
CDR3nt: TGTGCCACCCGGCGGGCTAGCAGTAATGAGCAGTTCTTC
CDR3aa: CATRRASSNEQFF